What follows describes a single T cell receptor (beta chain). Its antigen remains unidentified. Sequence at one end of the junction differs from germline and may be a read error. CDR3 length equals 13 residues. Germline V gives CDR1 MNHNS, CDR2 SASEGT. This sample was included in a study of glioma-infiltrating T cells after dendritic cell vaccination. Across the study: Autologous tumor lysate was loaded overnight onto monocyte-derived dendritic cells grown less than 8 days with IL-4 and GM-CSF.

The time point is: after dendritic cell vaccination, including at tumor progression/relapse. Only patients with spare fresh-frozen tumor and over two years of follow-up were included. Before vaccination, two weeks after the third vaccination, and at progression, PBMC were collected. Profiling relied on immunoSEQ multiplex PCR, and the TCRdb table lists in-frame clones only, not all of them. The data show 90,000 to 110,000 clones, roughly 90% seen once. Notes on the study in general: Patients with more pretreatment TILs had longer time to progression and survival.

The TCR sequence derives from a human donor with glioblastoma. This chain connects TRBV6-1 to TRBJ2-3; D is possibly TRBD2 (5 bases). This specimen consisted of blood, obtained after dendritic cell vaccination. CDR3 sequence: CTSSDASPDTQYF. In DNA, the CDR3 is TGTACCAGCAGTGACGCTAGCCCAGATACGCAGTATTTT.